A selection of T cell receptor beta chains follows, all from one sample in a study of blood T cell repertoires in COVID-19. Here immunoSEQ multiplex PCR was the method, and the copy in TCRdb shows in-frame clones only, minus some. The data hold about 370,000 clones, with approximately 90% observed a single time. The sequencing sample was made of PBMCs or T cells enriched from blood (not recorded which). Source of these receptors: a man between 18 and 29 years old who had recovered from COVID-19. CDR3s leave out the opening cysteine and the closing phenylalanine or tryptophan. D genes are given only for firm matches. Clone size is given for some rows only: seen once, a few or many times, or a class if the clone is expanded.

>TRBJ2-4|NA|TRBV4-1|NA
ASSPHNRLEGGKNIQY
>TRBJ2-2|NA|TRBV10-1|TRBD2
ATSAGEGTGELF
>TRBJ1-1|NA|TRBV6-2/TRBV6-3|TRBD1
ASSYPGTGEVRAF
>TRBJ1-5|NA|TRBV28|TRBD1
ASRPPTGAHNQPQH
>TRBJ2-1|NA|TRBV29-1|TRBD1
SVSRTGNNEQF
>TRBJ2-2|NA|TRBV4-3|NA
ASSQEISLTYTGELF
>TRBJ1-1|NA|TRBV5-1|NA
ASRQEQHTEAF
>TRBJ1-4|NA|TRBV15|NA
ATSRGVLAERGKKLF
>TRBJ1-5|NA|TRBV2|NA
ASRSRDLVNQPQH
>TRBJ1-1|NA|TRBV3-1/TRBV3-2|NA
ASSQEFPMNTEAF
>TRBJ2-5|NA|TRBV5-1|NA
ASTRSGAAQETQY
>TRBJ2-7|NA|TRBV15|TRBD2
ATSRDRLAGGGYEQY
>TRBJ2-2|once|TRBV7-3|TRBD2
ASSPRLAGVTGELF
>TRBJ2-5|few|TRBV1|NA
TSITSGRAEQETQY
>TRBJ2-5|NA|TRBV24-1|TRBD2
ATSAGGLDQETQY
>TRBJ2-5|NA|TRBV15|TRBD2
ATSREGAGTSGVRRETQY
>TRBJ2-7|NA|TRBV4-1|TRBD1
ASSQPDRGLSEQY
>TRBJ2-7|NA|TRBV19|NA
ASSIRLSYEQY
>TRBJ2-7|NA|TRBV28|TRBD2
ASTTAAGGWYEQY